This T cell receptor beta chain was identified during a study of blood T cell repertoires in COVID-19. Overall study context: Samples of COVID-19 (acute and convalescent) were obtained from the United States, Italy and Spain. PBMCs, B-cell-depleted T cells, or T cells were the source of the cDNA or gDNA that made up the material.

The V gene's germline CDR1 is SNHLY and CDR2 FYNNEI. This CDR3 region has 15 residues. J lost 3 bases, V lost 6 bases, and 7 bases had no gene match. Produced via immunoSEQ multiplex PCR; TCRdb's table is partial and in-frame only. The sample holds approximately 33,000 clones, around 90% seen once. The V gene is TRBV2, the J gene TRBJ1-4, with TRBD1 matching 7 bases. The sequenced sample consisted of peripheral blood. This clonotype was obtained from a man aged 55 to 70 with COVID-19, enrolled during active disease. The DNA of the CDR3 is TGTGCCAGCAGAAATACAGGGGATTCTAATGAAAAACTGTTTTTT. Translated: CASRNTGDSNEKLFF.